The 32 T cell receptor beta chains below all came from one sample that was sequenced in a study of CD8 T cells in ankylosing spondylitis. MiXCR was run by TCRdb on the 5' RACE reads, yielding one entry per CDR3 protein. This sample has about 320,000 distinct CDR3 sequences; approximately 10% occur once, and the top ten carry about 10%. Specimen: blood, either unsorted or a sorted T cell fraction (not recorded which). These receptors came from a female donor with ankylosing spondylitis or in good health (not recorded which).

This clonotype was counted ten times or more. The chain employs TRBV4-3 and TRBJ2-1; D possibly corresponds to TRBD2 (6 bases). The CDR3 length is 16 residues. Per the germline V gene, CDR1 is LGHNA and CDR2 is YSLEER. Trimming left V 1 base short and J 2 bases short, with 12 bases between. DNA for the CDR3: TGCGCCAGCAGCCAAGTCTTCCGGACTACCTACAATGAGCAGTTCTTC. Translated, it gives CASSQVFRTTYNEQFF.

The chain carries TRBV11-2 and TRBJ2-7, with D tentatively TRBD1 (5 bases). CDR3 length: 14 amino acids. CDR1 is SGHAT, CDR2 FQNNGV, per germline. Between the trimmed V and J ends, which lost 1 base and 2 bases, there was a span of 9 bases. This CDR3 reads CASSLGGHPYEQYF. The DNA of the CDR3 is TGTGCCAGCAGCTTAGGAGGACATCCCTACGAGCAGTACTTC.

V and J are TRBV3-1 and TRBJ2-7; D is unclear. CDR1 and CDR2 from the germline V gene are LGHDT and YNNKEL (reference sequence). Deletions cut 1 base from V and 6 bases from J, with 7 bases between. This CDR3 comprises 12 residues. CDR3 bases: TGTGCCAGCAGCCAAGGTACGAGCGAGCAGTACTTC. It yields the protein CASSQGTSEQYF.

The table lists this clonotype with a few counts. A much larger clone sits a single nucleotide away, making a read error possible. The V gene is TRBV9, the J gene TRBJ1-2, with D tentatively TRBD1 (6 bases). The CDR3 loop spans 16 amino acids. The V gene's germline CDR1 is SGDLS and CDR2 YYNGEE. The CDR3 region is CASSVGSGGRSYGYPF. The CDR3 nucleotides are TGTGCCAGCAGCGTAGGGTCCGGGGGGCGATCGTATGGCTACCCCTTC.

The chain employs TRBV2 and TRBJ1-4; 12 bases line up with TRBD1. CDR1 is SNHLY and CDR2 is FYNNEI in the germline V gene. The CDR3 spans 15 residues. J lost 6 bases, V lost 6 bases, and 5 bases had no gene match. The CDR3 nucleotides read TGTGCCAGCAGAGGCGGGACAGGGGGCGATGAAAAACTGTTTTTT. This gives the protein CASRGGTGGDEKLFF.

This clonotype was picked up a small number of times. This chain connects TRBV11-2 to TRBJ2-7, with a possible D match to TRBD2 (7 bases). Germline CDR1 SGHAT, CDR2 FQNNGV. The ends were cut back, 5 bases at V and 1 base at J, with 24 bases in the middle. CDR3 size: 18 residues. The CDR3 spells CASSPFAGASSASYEQYF. CDR3 DNA: TGTGCCAGCAGCCCTTTCGCGGGGGCCTCTTCGGCATCCTACGAGCAGTACTTC.

This clonotype was detected ten times or more. J is TRBJ2-3 and V is TRBV5-1, with D hard to call. Germline CDR1 SGHRS, CDR2 YFSETQ. Trimming shortened V by 5 bases and J by 7 bases, and 8 bases separated the two germline ends. There are 11 residues in the CDR3. CDR3 sequence (DNA): TGCGCCAGCAGGGTGGAGAATACGCAGTATTTT. Amino acids: CASRVENTQYF. Based on the CDR3 plus reference TRBV5-1 and TRBJ2-3, the full variable domain is KAGVTQTPRYLIKTRGQQVTLSCSPISGHRSVSWYQQTPGQGLQFLFEYFSETQRNKGNFPGRFSGRQFSNSRSEMNVSTLELGDSALYLCASRVENTQYFGPGTRLTVL.

Many counts were recorded for this clonotype. J is TRBJ1-4 and V is TRBV29-1; D is uncertain. This CDR3 has 14 residues. V was pared by 0 bases and J by 8 bases, with 13 bases between. Germline CDR1 reads SQVTM; CDR2 reads ANQGSEA. The CDR3 loop reads CSVEETGRGEKLFF. CDR3 nucleotide sequence: TGCAGCGTTGAAGAAACCGGGAGAGGGGAAAAACTGTTTTTT.

This chain links TRBV12-3 or TRBV12-4 with TRBJ1-6, with D unresolved. The CDR3 extends over 19 amino acids. The ends were cut back, 2 bases at V and 0 bases at J, with 17 bases in the middle. CDR3 DNA sequence: TGTGCCAGCAGTTTATTCTCGGCAGCCAGGAGCTCCTATAATTCACCCCTCCACTTT. Amino acids: CASSLFSAARSSYNSPLHF.

This clonotype was seen more than once but under ten times. V usage is TRBV15 and J usage is TRBJ1-6; TRBD1 agrees at 8 bases. With 0 bases clipped from V and 9 bases from J, the junction kept 7 bases outside the gene matches. The germline V gene encodes CDR1 LNHNV and CDR2 YYDKDF (reference sequence). This CDR3 has 16 residues. CDR3 nucleotides: TGTGCCACCAGCAGAGATGCGACAGGGGTGGGTTCACCCCTCCACTTT. Encoded protein: CATSRDATGVGSPLHF.

The rearrangement links TRBV7-2 to TRBJ1-3; 8 bases match TRBD1. Trimming cost V 5 bases and J 10 bases; bases outside gene matches: 7. CDR1 and CDR2 (germline): SGHTA, FQGNSA. There are 13 residues in the CDR3. The CDR3 loop reads CASSPGTGLTIYF. CDR3 in DNA: TGTGCCAGCAGCCCAGGGACAGGACTAACCATATATTTT.

This clonotype was detected many times. The V gene is TRBV20-1, the J gene TRBJ2-1; possible D gene TRBD2, 5 bases. The CDR3 consists of 15 residues. V lost 5 bases and J 0 bases, leaving 14 bases between the germline ends. Germline V gene sequence: CDR1 DFQATT, CDR2 SNEGSKA (reference sequence). The CDR3 spells CSARTYVSSYNEQFF. The CDR3 DNA follows: TGCAGTGCTCGGACTTACGTTAGCTCCTACAATGAGCAGTTCTTC.

The chain links TRBV29-1 to TRBJ1-1; D is perhaps TRBD1 (5 bases). The V and J ends lost 6 bases and 0 bases respectively, with 14 bases between them. Germline V CDR1 and CDR2: SQVTM, ANQGSEA. There are 14 residues in the CDR3. CDR3 residues: CSVGRDYMNTEAFF. The CDR3, as DNA: TGCAGCGTGGGACGGGACTATATGAACACTGAAGCTTTCTTT.

The V call is TRBV11-1, the J call TRBJ2-1; 8 bases agree with TRBD1. In germline, CDR1 is SGHAT, CDR2 FQDESV (reference sequence). With 4 bases clipped from V and 8 bases from J, the junction kept 4 bases outside the gene matches. The CDR3 is 13 amino acids. The CDR3 loop reads CASSSRDRYEQFF. The DNA for the CDR3 is TGTGCCAGCAGCTCGCGGGACAGGTATGAGCAGTTCTTC. Based on the CDR3 plus reference TRBV11-1 and TRBJ2-1, the full variable domain is EAEVAQSPRYKITEKSQAVAFWCDPISGHATLYWYRQILGQGPELLVQFQDESVVDDSQLPKDRFSAERLKGVDSTLKIQPAELGDSAMYLCASSSRDRYEQFFGPGTRLTVL.

As concerns this clonotype: A much larger clone lies one base from this, so it may be a read error. The J gene is TRBJ1-5, the V gene TRBV20-1; no clear D gene. Germline V gene sequence: CDR1 DFQATT, CDR2 SNEGSKA (reference sequence). The CDR3 totals 11 residues. The CDR3 is CSAFARLAHHF. In nucleotides, the CDR3 is TGCAGTGCATTTGCCCGGTTGGCCCACCATTTT.

This clonotype has a count of ten or more. V usage is TRBV28 and J usage is TRBJ1-5; 8 nucleotides line up with TRBD1. CDR1 and CDR2 from the germline V gene are MDHEN and SYDVKM. After removal of 4 bases from V and 4 bases from J, the junction contained 6 bases not matched to a gene. The length of the CDR3 is 15 residues. CDR3 nucleotide sequence: TGTGCCAGCAGTTCTCCGGACAGGGAGAATCAGCCCCAGCATTTT. It yields the protein CASSSPDRENQPQHF.

This clonotype was picked up many times. V and J are TRBV9 and TRBJ1-1; no firm D call. V lost 1 base to trimming and J lost 6 bases, with 16 bases between them. Germline lookup yields CDR1 SGDLS and CDR2 YYNGEE. This CDR3 is built from 15 residues. The chain's CDR3 is CASSVYKGQDAEAFF. The CDR3 DNA follows: TGTGCCAGCAGCGTATACAAGGGCCAAGACGCTGAAGCTTTCTTT.

This clonotype has a count of ten or more. This chain connects TRBV29-1 to TRBJ2-1; possibly TRBD1 for D (6 bases). Germline assignment: CDR1 SQVTM and CDR2 ANQGSEA. The CDR3 loop spans 13 amino acids. V gave up 7 bases and J gave up 4 bases, with 14 bases separating them. CDR3 coding DNA: TGCAGCGGCGAGGGGCAGGGGTACAATGAGCAGTTCTTC. Its protein product is CSGEGQGYNEQFF.

This clonotype was detected ten times or more. The V gene is TRBV5-1, the J gene TRBJ2-7, with unresolved D. This CDR3 has 14 amino acids. The germline CDR1 and CDR2 sequences are SGHRS and YFSETQ. The V end lost 0 bases, the J end lost 0 bases, and 7 bases lay between the germline ends. The CDR3 coding sequence is TGCGCCAGCAGCTTGGACACACGCTCCTACGAGCAGTACTTC. This codes for CASSLDTRSYEQYF. Complete variable domain (other parts from reference TRBV5-1 and TRBJ2-7): KAGVTQTPRYLIKTRGQQVTLSCSPISGHRSVSWYQQTPGQGLQFLFEYFSETQRNKGNFPGRFSGRQFSNSRSEMNVSTLELGDSALYLCASSLDTRSYEQYFGPGTRLTVT.

This rearrangement joins TRBV27 to TRBJ1-5; tentative D call: TRBD1 (5 bases). The CDR3 spans 15 residues. The V end lost 5 bases, the J end lost 0 bases, and 11 bases lay between the germline ends. The germline gives CDR1 MNHEY, CDR2 SMNVEV (reference sequence). This CDR3 reads CASSPGSISNQPQHF. The DNA for the CDR3 is TGTGCCAGCAGTCCAGGGTCCATTAGCAATCAGCCCCAGCATTTT.

There are many counts of this clonotype. The genes are TRBV6-1 and TRBJ2-3, with D possibly being TRBD2 (6 bases). Germline lookup yields CDR1 MNHNS and CDR2 SASEGT. This CDR3 has 18 amino acids. V shed 6 bases and J shed 1 base, with 23 bases lying between them. The CDR3 bases are TGTGCCAGCAGATTCCTACAGACTAGATCGAGGGGCACAGATACGCAGTATTTT. It is translated as CASRFLQTRSRGTDTQYF.

This clonotype was counted between two and nine times. This chain links TRBV28 with TRBJ2-3; D not certain. The V gene's germline CDR1 is MDHEN and CDR2 SYDVKM. The CDR3 is 16 amino acids. Trimming shortened V by 6 bases and J by 2 bases, and 18 bases separated the two germline ends. CDR3 sequence reads: CASSPVGRLLTDTQYF. CDR3 coding DNA: TGTGCCAGCAGCCCTGTGGGTCGGCTCCTCACAGATACGCAGTATTTT.

This clonotype was counted many times. This chain links TRBV6-5 with TRBJ2-7; D ambiguous. Germline CDR1 and CDR2: MNHEY and SVGAGI. The CDR3 consists of 12 residues. The germline V and J ends were trimmed by 6 bases and 4 bases, with 10 bases remaining between them. Here the CDR3 DNA reads TGTGCCAGCAGGCGGACGGAATACGAGCAGTACTTC. As protein: CASRRTEYEQYF.

Many counts were recorded for this clonotype. This rearrangement joins TRBV7-2 to TRBJ2-3, with D possibly being TRBD2 (6 bases). In germline, CDR1 is SGHTA, CDR2 FQGNSA. V dropped 3 bases and J dropped 4 bases, with 14 bases sitting between them. This CDR3 has 15 amino acids. The CDR3 region is CASSLAGKGADTQYF. Written as DNA, the CDR3 is TGTGCCAGCAGCTTGGCGGGGAAAGGGGCAGATACGCAGTATTTT.

This clonotype was counted at least ten times. The rearrangement joins TRBV10-2 to TRBJ2-4, with 7 nucleotides matching TRBD2. The J segment lost 0 bases and the V segment lost 1 base, leaving 3 bases of the junction unmatched. Germline V lookup: CDR1 WSHSY, CDR2 SAAADI. The CDR3 is made up of 16 amino acids. The CDR3 bases are TGCGCCAGCAGTGAGTTTGGGAGGGGAGCCAAAAACATTCAGTACTTC. Its translation: CASSEFGRGAKNIQYF.

This clonotype showed up many times. The chain links TRBV5-8 to TRBJ1-1, with no clear D. CDR3 size: 15 residues. Germline V CDR1 and CDR2: SGHTS, YDEGEE. The V end lost 0 bases, the J end lost 0 bases, and 9 bases lay between the germline ends. The CDR3 sequence: CASSLERIMNTEAFF. In DNA, the CDR3 is TGTGCCAGCAGCTTGGAGCGCATCATGAACACTGAAGCTTTCTTT.

This clonotype came up many times. The chain employs TRBV20-1 and TRBJ2-5; the match to TRBD2 covers 8 bases. Germline V gene sequence: CDR1 DFQATT, CDR2 SNEGSKA (reference sequence). Trimming at V came to 0 bases and at J to 4 bases, leaving 10 bases not matched to a gene. The CDR3 is 16 residues long. The CDR3: CSARDVRLARGETQYF. CDR3 sequence (DNA): TGCAGTGCTAGAGACGTGCGACTAGCGCGGGGAGAGACCCAGTACTTC.

This clonotype occurred many times. The rearrangement joins TRBV28 to TRBJ2-1, with a possible D match to TRBD2 (5 bases). Germline-derived CDR1 and CDR2 are MDHEN and SYDVKM. The germline V and J ends were trimmed by 4 bases and 3 bases, with 13 bases remaining between them. The CDR3 contains 15 residues. The CDR3 is CASSSTRGGYNEQFF. The CDR3, as DNA: TGTGCCAGCAGTTCAACTAGAGGCGGCTACAATGAGCAGTTCTTC.

This clonotype has ten or more counts. The chain links TRBV20-1 to TRBJ2-1, with unresolved D. Germline V gene sequence: CDR1 DFQATT, CDR2 SNEGSKA (reference sequence). The CDR3 is 11 residues long. The ends were cut back, 4 bases at V and 6 bases at J, with 7 bases in the middle. DNA of the CDR3: TGCAGTGCTAAAAGGACCAATGAGCAGTTCTTC. It translates to CSAKRTNEQFF.

This sequence joins TRBV12-3 or TRBV12-4 and TRBJ2-2; TRBD1 aligns across 7 bases. The CDR3 is made up of 16 amino acids. Trimming took 3 bases from V and 7 from J; bases not matched to a gene: 11. CDR3: CASSFLIRGPDGELFF. The CDR3, as DNA: TGTGCCAGCAGTTTCTTGATAAGGGGGCCTGACGGGGAGCTGTTTTTT.

This clonotype was detected many times. The CDR3 region has the DNA TGCGCCAGCAGCTTGCCAGTGGACAGGCCTAACTATGGCTACACCTTC. Amino acids: CASSLPVDRPNYGYTF. V is TRBV5-1 and J is TRBJ1-2, with 7 positions matching TRBD1. Losses at the gene ends were 1 base for V and 0 bases for J; bases not matched to a gene: 6. This CDR3 contains 16 residues. The germline V gene encodes CDR1 SGHRS and CDR2 YFSETQ.

This clonotype was detected ten times or more. This chain links TRBV25-1 with TRBJ2-5, with TRBD1 matching over 8 bases. The CDR3 spans 15 residues. With V trimmed by 2 bases and J by 2 bases, 4 bases remained unmatched. The germline CDR1 and CDR2 sequences are MGHDK and SYGVNS. The CDR3 is CASSELDRAQETQYF. The CDR3 DNA follows: TGTGCCAGCAGTGAACTGGACAGGGCTCAAGAGACCCAGTACTTC.